The 30 T cell receptor beta chains in this list originate from one sample, sequenced in a study of T cell clonotyping in hematopoietic cell transplantation (dated by TCRdb to about 2021). In the paper's terms, the time point label means: 30 days after allo-HCT. The library was made by the immunoSEQ multiplex PCR assay. The clones in this table, taken by TCRdb from immuneACCESS, are in-frame only. Not every clone is retained; where verified, under half of the shortfall comes from an unresolved V gene, and the cause of the rest is unknown. A total of 7,000 or so clones appear in this sample, nearly 99% of them only once. The ten largest clones represent 0.64% of the sample. Sample: PBMCs, taken 30 days after allogeneic stem cell transplant. The receptors derive from a male patient aged 55 to 69 who had an allogeneic stem cell transplant from a related donor, so the T cells may come from the graft donor. Some clones in this sample may be carry-over from other donors' samples.

The chain recombines TRBV4-3 with TRBJ1-1; D is unclear. CDR1 and CDR2 (germline): LGHNA, YSLEER. With 1 base removed from V and 1 base from J, the gap between germline ends came to 16 bases. This CDR3 is 17 amino acids long. CDR3 sequence: CASSQVPPGDKNTEAFF. Here the CDR3 DNA reads TGCGCCAGCAGCCAAGTACCCCCCGGTGACAAGAACACTGAAGCTTTCTTT.

This chain connects TRBV7-9 to TRBJ2-7, with TRBD2 identical over 8 bases. Germline CDR1 and CDR2: SEHNR and FQNEAQ (reference sequence). V shed 0 bases, J shed 7 bases, and the junction held 11 bases outside the gene matches. The CDR3 is 16 residues long. CDR3 in amino acids: CASSLARGLVPEEQYF. The CDR3 DNA reads TGTGCCAGCAGCTTAGCGCGGGGACTAGTGCCGGAAGAGCAGTACTTC.

The V gene is TRBV27, the J gene TRBJ1-1; the D is unclear. This CDR3 is built from 13 residues. Germline V gene lookup returns CDR1 MNHEY and CDR2 SMNVEV (reference sequence). Trimming pared 5 bases from V and 2 bases from J, leaving 9 bases between. CDR3 sequence: CASSQRENTEAFF. CDR3 bases: TGTGCCAGCAGTCAAAGGGAAAACACTGAAGCTTTCTTT.

The rearrangement uses TRBV14 and TRBJ1-2, with 7 nucleotides matching TRBD1. Germline values: CDR1 SGHDN, CDR2 FVKESK. The CDR3 has 15 amino acids. Germline trimming cut 1 base from V and 5 bases from J; bases unmatched to any gene: 7. CDR3 sequence (DNA): TGTGCCAGCAGCCAAGCCGGGACAGTGGTATATGGCTACACCTTC. The encoded protein is CASSQAGTVVYGYTF. Combining the CDR3 with reference TRBV14 and TRBJ1-2 gives the whole variable domain EAGVTQFPSHSVIEKGQTVTLRCDPISGHDNLYWYRRVMGKEIKFLLHFVKESKQDESGMPNNRFLAERTGGTYSTLKVQPAELEDSGVYFCASSQAGTVVYGYTFGSGTRLTVV.

V and J are TRBV10-3 and TRBJ2-7; D may correspond to TRBD1 or TRBD2 (5 bases each). Looked up from germline, CDR1 is ENHRY and CDR2 is SYGVKD. The CDR3 has 14 amino acids. Trimming shortened V by 10 bases and J by 0 bases, and 16 bases separated the two germline ends. The CDR3 bases are TGTGCCACCCGAGGGGACGGAGGCTCCTACGAGCAGTACTTC. This gives the protein CATRGDGGSYEQYF.

The chain has TRBV18 and TRBJ1-6; 7 positions agree with TRBD1. The CDR3 totals 16 residues. Trimming took 3 bases from V and 10 from J; bases not matched to a gene: 12. Per the germline V gene, CDR1 is KGHSH and CDR2 is LQKENI. The CDR3 DNA reads TGTGCCAGCTCACCGGGAGACAGGGCCTGGAACTCACCCCTCCACTTT. Its protein is CASSPGDRAWNSPLHF.

V gene TRBV6-6 combines with J gene TRBJ1-6, with D unclear. V was trimmed by 6 bases and J by 8 bases, leaving 11 bases between them. The CDR3 covers 13 residues. Germline assignment: CDR1 MNHNY and CDR2 SVGAGI (reference sequence). CDR3 DNA: TGTGCCAGCAGGATCGGAGCAGATTCACCCCTCCACTTT. Translation: CASRIGADSPLHF.

The V and J genes are TRBV5-1 and TRBJ2-5; the match to TRBD2 covers 13 bases. The CDR3 runs to 16 residues. Germline V gene lookup returns CDR1 SGHRS and CDR2 YFSETQ. With 4 bases clipped from V and 5 bases from J, the junction kept 8 bases outside the gene matches. CDR3 sequence: CASSPGLAGALETQYF. The CDR3, as DNA: TGCGCCAGCAGCCCCGGACTAGCGGGGGCTCTGGAGACCCAGTACTTC.

This clone was observed a single time. This chain uses TRBV7-8 with TRBJ2-6; 10 nucleotides align to TRBD1. The CDR3 has 17 amino acids. Trimming took 6 bases from V and 2 from J; bases not matched to a gene: 7. The germline gives CDR1 SGHVS, CDR2 FQNEAQ. The chain's CDR3 is CASRPRTGGTGANVLTF. The CDR3 DNA follows: TGTGCCAGCAGGCCACGGACAGGGGGGACTGGGGCCAACGTCCTGACTTTC.

V gene TRBV2 combines with J gene TRBJ2-7, with D possibly being TRBD1 (8 bases). The CDR3 covers 14 residues. Trimming removed 11 bases at V and 6 bases at J, with 23 bases between. Germline CDR1 is SNHLY and CDR2 is FYNNEI. CDR3 DNA: TGTGCCGGGTCGGGGAGGGACAGGATGGGCGAGCAGTACTTC. Translation: CAGSGRDRMGEQYF.

V usage is TRBV15 and J usage is TRBJ1-1; 8 positions match TRBD1. Germline V gives CDR1 LNHNV, CDR2 YYDKDF (reference sequence). V shed 0 bases, J shed 11 bases, and the junction held 8 bases outside the gene matches. The CDR3 length is 14 residues. The CDR3 nucleotides read TGTGCCACCAGCAGAGACAGGGGGCAAGGTGGTGCTTTCTTT. Protein: CATSRDRGQGGAFF.

The chain employs TRBV7-9 and TRBJ2-7; D perhaps matches TRBD2 (5 bases). This CDR3 has 16 amino acids. V was cut by 2 bases and J by 3 bases, with 17 bases left in between. CDR1 is SEHNR and CDR2 is FQNEAQ in the germline V gene (reference sequence). The DNA of the CDR3 is TGTGCCAGCAGCTTACCGCGAGTCGGGGTGGGCTACGAGCAGTACTTC. This codes for CASSLPRVGVGYEQYF.

J is TRBJ1-5 and V is TRBV28; perhaps TRBD1 as D (6 bases). From germline, CDR1 is MDHEN and CDR2 SYDVKM. Deletions cut 2 bases from V and 6 bases from J, with 11 bases between. This CDR3 region has 14 residues. CDR3 sequence (DNA): TGTGCCAGCAGTTTAACAGGGACGGGTCAGCCCCAGCATTTT. The encoded protein is CASSLTGTGQPQHF.

This chain joins TRBV2 and TRBJ2-4; D may correspond to TRBD1 or TRBD2 (5 bases each). This CDR3 contains 18 residues. The V and J ends lost 0 bases and 0 bases respectively, with 15 bases between them. The germline V gene encodes CDR1 SNHLY and CDR2 FYNNEI. In DNA, the CDR3 is TGTGCCAGCAGTGAAGCGATGACCAGGGACCTAGCCAAAAACATTCAGTACTTC. Translation: CASSEAMTRDLAKNIQYF.

The genes are TRBV11-2 and TRBJ1-6; D perhaps matches TRBD1 (5 bases). CDR3 length equals 16 residues. The ends were cut back, 5 bases at V and 3 bases at J, with 14 bases in the middle. CDR1 and CDR2 (germline): SGHAT, FQNNGV. The CDR3 spells CASSPMDGGYNSPLHF. The CDR3, as DNA: TGTGCCAGCAGCCCCATGGATGGGGGCTATAATTCACCCCTCCACTTT.

The chain is built from TRBV7-2 and TRBJ2-5; possibly TRBD1 for D (6 bases). Trimming pared 4 bases from V and 5 bases from J, leaving 20 bases between. The CDR3 covers 16 residues. The V gene's germline CDR1 is SGHTA and CDR2 FQGNSA. CDR3 loop: CASSWSSGTSTETQYF. The CDR3 DNA sequence: TGTGCCAGCAGCTGGAGCTCCGGGACATCGACGGAGACCCAGTACTTC.

The rearrangement joins TRBV28 to TRBJ1-2, with D possibly TRBD1 on 6 matching bases. The CDR3 consists of 13 residues. Between the trimmed V and J ends, which lost 3 bases and 5 bases, there was a span of 10 bases. The germline CDR1 and CDR2 sequences are MDHEN and SYDVKM. The CDR3 DNA reads as TGTGCCAGCAGTTTCCAGGGGATTTATGGCTACACCTTC. This translates into CASSFQGIYGYTF.

The chain links TRBV2 to TRBJ2-5; D is ambiguous. V lost 6 bases and J 0 bases, leaving 11 bases between the germline ends. The germline V gene encodes CDR1 SNHLY and CDR2 FYNNEI. The CDR3 has 14 residues. In nucleotides, the CDR3 is TGTGCCAGCAGAGGGCAGGCCAACCAAGAGACCCAGTACTTC. It is translated as CASRGQANQETQYF.

This chain joins TRBV4-3 and TRBJ1-2; 7 bases map to TRBD1. The CDR3 runs 17 residues. V trimming: 2 bases; J trimming: 0 bases; junction bases outside the gene matches: 9. Germline CDR1 and CDR2: LGHNA and YSLEER. CDR3 sequence (DNA): TGCGCCAGCAGCCAACGACAGGGCCTATACACTAACTATGGCTACACCTTC. Its protein product is CASSQRQGLYTNYGYTF.

The chain is built from TRBV6-5 and TRBJ1-2; D is ambiguous. The CDR3 loop spans 11 amino acids. Germline CDR1 reads MNHEY; CDR2 reads SVGAGI. V was pared by 4 bases and J by 5 bases, with 5 bases between. The CDR3 sequence is CASSSTYGYTF. The CDR3 DNA follows: TGTGCCAGCAGTTCGACGTATGGCTACACCTTC.

The V and J genes are TRBV11-3 and TRBJ1-1; TRBD1 might be the D (5 bases). The CDR3 extends over 15 amino acids. V lost 1 base, J lost 0 bases, and 9 bases lay in between. Germline V gene sequence: CDR1 SGHNT, CDR2 YENEEA. The CDR3 region is CASSLGGGMNTEAFF. As DNA, the CDR3 is TGTGCCAGCAGCTTAGGGGGCGGAATGAACACTGAAGCTTTCTTT. Together with reference TRBV11-3 and TRBJ1-1, the CDR3 gives the full variable domain: EAGVVQSPRYKIIEKKQPVAFWCNPISGHNTLYWYLQNLGQGPELLIRYENEEAVDDSQLPKDRFSAERLKGVDSTLKIQPAELGDSAVYLCASSLGGGMNTEAFFGQGTRLTVV.

Only one count was recorded for this clone. The chain is built from TRBV4-1 and TRBJ1-4; no clear D. Germline loops: CDR1 MGHRA, CDR2 YSYEKL. The CDR3 runs 13 residues. Trimming stripped 6 bases from V and 0 bases from J, with 5 bases between. The CDR3 spells CASSVATNEKLFF. The CDR3 nucleotides are TGCGCCAGCAGTGTGGCAACTAATGAAAAACTGTTTTTT.

V usage is TRBV4-1 and J usage is TRBJ1-2; TRBD1 matches 8 bases. Per the germline V gene, CDR1 is MGHRA and CDR2 is YSYEKL. Trimming at V came to 1 base and at J to 3 bases, leaving 7 bases not matched to a gene. The CDR3 sequence is 16 residues long. The CDR3 is CASSQGTGSSHYGYTF. The CDR3 DNA reads as TGCGCCAGCAGCCAAGGGACAGGGTCTTCTCACTATGGCTACACCTTC.

V and J are TRBV11-2 and TRBJ1-2; D gene unclear. V was pared by 3 bases and J by 6 bases, with 14 bases between. Germline V lookup: CDR1 SGHAT, CDR2 FQNNGV. CDR3 length: 14 amino acids. The CDR3 DNA is TGTGCCAGCAGCTTGGGTTCCGGGTCAGATGGCTACACCTTC. This encodes CASSLGSGSDGYTF.

The chain uses TRBV7-9 and TRBJ2-1, with D hard to call. This CDR3 region has 12 residues. V lost 3 bases to trimming and J lost 10 bases, with 10 bases between them. In germline, CDR1 is SEHNR, CDR2 FQNEAQ (reference sequence). CDR3 sequence reads: CASSFDQYEQFF. As DNA, the CDR3 is TGTGCCAGCAGCTTTGATCAATACGAGCAGTTCTTC.

The chain carries TRBV23-1 and TRBJ2-7, with 11 positions matching TRBD1. TRBV23-1 is noted as an ORF with a role that remains uncertain. The CDR3 totals 17 residues. The ends lost 8 bases at V and 3 bases at J; junction bases unmatched: 15. Here the CDR3 reads CASVSVSRDRGIYEQYF. The CDR3 nucleotides read TGCGCCAGCGTCTCCGTCTCCCGGGACAGGGGGATCTACGAGCAGTACTTC.

The rearrangement joins TRBV7-2 to TRBJ2-7; 10 bases line up with TRBD1. The germline CDR1 and CDR2 sequences are SGHTA and FQGNSA. Trimming took 1 base from V and 5 from J; bases not matched to a gene: 5. This CDR3 has 15 amino acids. As DNA, the CDR3 is TGTGCCAGCAGCTTAGGGACAGGGGGGCCGGACGAGCAGTACTTC. Translation: CASSLGTGGPDEQYF.

This chain uses TRBV5-1 with TRBJ2-7; weak D call: TRBD1 (6 bases). Trimming pared 2 bases from V and 0 bases from J, leaving 12 bases between. CDR1 is SGHRS and CDR2 is YFSETQ in the germline V gene. CDR3 length equals 15 residues. The DNA for the CDR3 is TGCGCCAGCAGCTTAGTGACAGGAGGCTCCTACGAGCAGTACTTC. Translated: CASSLVTGGSYEQYF.

The rearrangement uses TRBV11-3 and TRBJ2-7; 11 positions match TRBD1. The germline CDR1 and CDR2 sequences are SGHNT and YENEEA. The CDR3 covers 15 residues. V shed 4 bases and J 9 bases; nucleotides not matched to a gene: 11. Here the CDR3 reads CASSSRFGQGAGQYF. The CDR3 DNA follows: TGTGCCAGCAGCTCCCGCTTTGGACAGGGGGCAGGGCAGTACTTC.

The V call is TRBV5-8, the J call TRBJ2-1, with 13 bases matching TRBD2. The CDR3 runs 19 residues. V lost 2 bases to trimming and J lost 0 bases; unmatched junction nucleotides: 8. Per the germline V gene, CDR1 is SGHTS and CDR2 is YDEGEE. The CDR3 loop reads CASSFWLLAGGSSYNEQFF. CDR3 bases: TGTGCCAGCAGCTTCTGGTTACTAGCGGGGGGGAGCTCCTACAATGAGCAGTTCTTC.